The subject of this entry is one T cell receptor beta chain. Its antigen is not identified. This entry comes from a study of CD8 T cells in ankylosing spondylitis. Trimming removed 8 bases from V and 7 bases from J; junction bases left unmatched: 9. CDR1 and CDR2 from the germline V gene are MRHNA and SNTAGT. This CDR3 region has 14 residues. TCRdb recomputed calls from the 5' RACE reads with MiXCR, one row per CDR3 protein. The sample includes 150,000 to 200,000 distinct CDR3 sequences, over 10% of them seen just once. Study conclusions and caveats: A TCR beta motif of seven or eight highly homologous variants appeared characteristic of ankylosing spondylitis blood. Reactive arthritis synovial fluid and blood previously showed some of these motif variants. Matched ankylosing spondylitis synovial fluid reportedly showed significant enrichment of disease-linked clones.

The V gene is TRBV6-4, the J gene TRBJ2-1, with 9 bases identical to TRBD2. The receptor was isolated from a female donor with ankylosing spondylitis or in good health (not recorded which). Input material: blood, either unsorted or a sorted T cell fraction (not recorded which). The CDR3 DNA is TGTGCCAGCTTATGGCGGGAGGGCCGAAATGAGCAGTTCTTC. Its protein is CASLWREGRNEQFF.